What follows are 28 T cell receptor beta chains derived from one specimen sequenced in a study of T cell changes during pregnancy in multiple sclerosis. This table comes from immunoSEQ multiplex PCR, and its TCRdb copy is limited to in-frame clones, with some not included. Here the sample spans some 43,000 clones, approximately 87% being singletons. The sequencing used peripheral blood, collected in the first trimester of pregnancy. The receptors were sampled from a female donor in good health, enrolled as a control in a pregnancy study.

This clone appeared once. This rearrangement joins TRBV10-3 to TRBJ2-7, with TRBD2 matching over 10 bases. The trim removed 3 bases at V and 7 bases at J, leaving 12 bases unmatched. CDR1 is ENHRY, CDR2 SYGVKD, per germline. The CDR3 runs to 16 residues. The CDR3 protein is CAISDPSGSYLGEQYF. CDR3 coding DNA: TGTGCCATCAGTGACCCTAGCGGGAGTTACCTGGGGGAGCAGTACTTC.

This chain joins TRBV6-5 and TRBJ2-1; D is possibly TRBD2 (5 bases). Germline-derived CDR1 and CDR2 are MNHEY and SVGAGI. This CDR3 has 16 amino acids. The V and J ends lost 2 bases and 4 bases respectively, with 15 bases between them. The CDR3 DNA sequence: TGTGCCAGCAGTTACAGAGGGCCCCTCCAGTACAATGAGCAGTTCTTC. Protein: CASSYRGPLQYNEQFF.

The J gene is TRBJ2-3, the V gene TRBV2; D not certain. Germline CDR1 SNHLY, CDR2 FYNNEI. Trimming left V 7 bases short and J 6 bases short, with 11 bases between. This CDR3 contains 12 residues. The CDR3 reads CASTLLGDTQYF. The DNA of the CDR3 is TGTGCCAGCACCCTCCTCGGGGATACGCAGTATTTT.

This clone came up once. This chain connects TRBV5-1 to TRBJ2-7, with no clear D. This CDR3 is 15 amino acids long. Germline V gene data show CDR1 as SGHRS and CDR2 as YFSETQ. Trimming cost V 4 bases and J 2 bases, with 16 bases left between them. The DNA of the CDR3 is TGCGCCAGCAGCAGAGACACAAGGCGCGCCTACGAGCAGTACTTC. Its protein product is CASSRDTRRAYEQYF.

This clone was found once. The chain links TRBV7-3 to TRBJ2-1, with 11 bases matching TRBD2. Germline V gene data show CDR1 as SGHTA and CDR2 as FQGTGA. Losses at the gene ends were 4 bases for V and 6 bases for J; bases not matched to a gene: 5. The CDR3 is 15 amino acids. The CDR3 sequence is CASSSGLAGTNEQFF. CDR3 sequence (DNA): TGTGCCAGCAGCTCCGGACTAGCGGGTACCAATGAGCAGTTCTTC. The full variable domain, with the rest looked up from reference TRBV7-3 and TRBJ2-1, is GAGVSQTPSNKVTEKGKYVELRCDPISGHTALYWYRQSLGQGPEFLIYFQGTGAADDSGLPNDRFFAVRPEGSVSTLKIQRTERGDSAVYLCASSSGLAGTNEQFFGPGTRLTVL.

In this sample, this clone turned up once. The V call is TRBV25-1, the J call TRBJ1-3; weak D call: TRBD1 (5 bases). This CDR3 spans 15 amino acids. CDR1 is MGHDK, CDR2 SYGVNS, per germline. The germline V and J ends were trimmed by 3 bases and 0 bases, with 9 bases remaining between them. The CDR3 sequence: CASSDHRSSGNTIYF. CDR3 sequence (DNA): TGTGCCAGCAGTGACCACAGGAGCTCTGGAAACACCATATATTTT.

This chain connects TRBV19 to TRBJ1-2, with D tentatively TRBD1 (6 bases). V was pared by 7 bases and J by 2 bases, with 17 bases between. Germline-derived CDR1 and CDR2 are LNHDA and SQIVND (reference sequence). The CDR3 covers 15 residues. In DNA form, the CDR3 reads TGTGCCAGTACTTCTCAGGGGCGGACAAACTATGGCTACACCTTC. It translates to CASTSQGRTNYGYTF.

A remark on this clone: The CDR3 carries no conserved terminal phenylalanine or tryptophan, so it likely arises from a read error. No DNA is shown, since the ends of the CDR3 on it are uncertain; the CDR3 is the one TCRdb lists. This rearrangement joins TRBV6-1 to TRBJ1-2; whether TRBD1, the table's D call, matches the DNA was not checked. CDR1 is MNHNS and CDR2 is SASEGT in the germline V gene. Termini included, the CDR3 measures 14 amino acids. The CDR3 loop reads CASSEQMAGRVECA.

The chain carries TRBV7-9 and TRBJ1-3, with TRBD1 matching over 8 bases. J lost 1 base, V lost 2 bases, and 7 bases had no gene match. This CDR3 spans 17 amino acids. Germline CDR1 SEHNR, CDR2 FQNEAQ (reference sequence). The CDR3: CASSLNPGQASGNTIYF. In nucleotides, the CDR3 is TGTGCCAGCAGCTTAAACCCGGGACAGGCTTCTGGAAACACCATATATTTT.

The chain joins TRBV7-2 to TRBJ1-2, with unresolved D. Per the germline V gene, CDR1 is SGHTA and CDR2 is FQGNSA. V was pared by 5 bases and J by 4 bases, with 8 bases between. The CDR3 is made up of 12 amino acids. Written as DNA, the CDR3 is TGTGCCAGCAGCCCAGTACGCTATGGCTACACCTTC. Its protein is CASSPVRYGYTF.

In this sample, this clone turned up a few times. This chain uses TRBV7-2 with TRBJ1-5; TRBD1 is a possible D gene (6 bases). V lost 5 bases to trimming and J lost 16 bases, with 21 bases between them. The CDR3 extends over 13 amino acids. CDR1 is SGHTA, CDR2 FQGNSA, per germline. CDR3 region: CASSPDRQEPRHF. In DNA form, the CDR3 reads TGTGCCAGCAGCCCCGATCGACAGGAACCGAGACATTTT. Looking up the rest from reference TRBV7-2 and TRBJ1-5 gives the full variable domain: GAGVSQSPSNKVTEKGKDVELRCDPISGHTALYWYRQSLGQGLEFLIYFQGNSAPDKSGLPSDRFSAERTGGSVSTLTIQRTQQEDSAVYLCASSPDRQEPRHFGDGTRLSIL.

J is TRBJ2-1 and V is TRBV7-9; 7 positions match TRBD2. Germline CDR1 and CDR2: SEHNR and FQNEAQ (reference sequence). The CDR3 runs 15 residues. The J segment lost 0 bases and the V segment lost 5 bases, leaving 4 bases of the junction unmatched. CDR3 region: CASSPGGSSYNEQFF. The DNA for the CDR3 is TGTGCCAGCAGCCCCGGCGGGAGCTCCTACAATGAGCAGTTCTTC.

The chain has TRBV10-3 and TRBJ2-5; 7 bases align to TRBD2. Germline V gene data show CDR1 as ENHRY and CDR2 as SYGVKD. Trimming removed 8 bases from V and 1 base from J; junction bases left unmatched: 4. The CDR3 extends over 13 amino acids. The DNA for the CDR3 is TGTGCCATCGGGCGGGGGTTCCAAGAGACCCAGTACTTC. Residues: CAIGRGFQETQYF.

In nucleotides, the CDR3 is TGTGCCAGCAGTGCTTCAGGGGTAGGCAATCAGCCCCAGCATTTT. Its translation: CASSASGVGNQPQHF. The chain is built from TRBV6-5 and TRBJ1-5; perhaps TRBD1 as D (6 bases). The V gene lost 5 bases and the J gene lost 2 bases, with 13 bases spanning the gap. Per the germline V gene, CDR1 is MNHEY and CDR2 is SVGAGI. The CDR3 runs 15 residues.

Here the CDR3 DNA reads TGCGCCAGCAGCCAAGAAGTAGGGGGAAATCAGCCCCAGCATTTT. This encodes CASSQEVGGNQPQHF. The J gene is TRBJ1-5, the V gene TRBV4-1; the D gene is possibly TRBD1 (6 bases). Trimming took 0 bases from V and 4 from J, leaving 10 bases between them. From germline, CDR1 is MGHRA and CDR2 YSYEKL. The CDR3 sequence is 15 residues long.

This clone is medium-sized within its sample. The V gene is TRBV6-1, the J gene TRBJ1-1, with 9 bases matching TRBD1. The CDR3 covers 15 residues. Trimming took 0 bases from V and 5 from J; bases not matched to a gene: 4. Germline assignment: CDR1 MNHNS and CDR2 SASEGT. The CDR3 region is CASSEATGGYTEAFF. Here the CDR3 DNA reads TGTGCCAGCAGTGAAGCCACAGGGGGCTATACTGAAGCTTTCTTT.

The rearrangement uses TRBV5-1 and TRBJ2-2; 8 nucleotides line up with TRBD1. The J segment lost 5 bases and the V segment lost 6 bases, leaving 6 bases of the junction unmatched. The CDR3 totals 14 residues. The germline V gene has CDR1 SGHRS and CDR2 YFSETQ. The CDR3 region has the DNA TGCGCCAGCAACAACAGACAGGGGACCGGGGAGCTGTTTTTT. Translation: CASNNRQGTGELFF.

V gene TRBV5-1 combines with J gene TRBJ2-5; TRBD2 matches at 12 bases. The ends lost 4 bases at V and 5 bases at J; junction bases unmatched: 9. The length of the CDR3 is 16 residues. Germline-derived CDR1 and CDR2 are SGHRS and YFSETQ. CDR3 amino acids: CASSRLAGEPGETQYF. Here the CDR3 DNA reads TGCGCCAGCAGCCGACTAGCGGGGGAGCCGGGGGAGACCCAGTACTTC.

The chain links TRBV7-3 to TRBJ2-2; D gene ambiguous. V lost 3 bases, J lost 6 bases, and 8 bases lay in between. There are 13 residues in the CDR3. The germline CDR1 and CDR2 sequences are SGHTA and FQGTGA. The CDR3 nucleotides read TGTGCCAGCAGCTTTATCCTTCCCGGGGAGCTGTTTTTT. Protein product: CASSFILPGELFF.

V gene TRBV7-9 combines with J gene TRBJ2-7; 7 nucleotides agree with TRBD1. The germline V gene encodes CDR1 SEHNR and CDR2 FQNEAQ (reference sequence). CDR3 size: 16 residues. Trimming at V came to 5 bases and at J to 3 bases, leaving 13 bases not matched to a gene. The CDR3 DNA is TGTGCCAGCAGCGCCGTAAACAGGGGTCCCCTCTACGAGCAGTACTTC. Protein product: CASSAVNRGPLYEQYF.

In its sample, this clone was seen once. CDR3 coding DNA: TGTGCCAGCAGTGAGGAAGCGGGAGGGTACAATGAGCAGTTCTTC. Translation: CASSEEAGGYNEQFF. The chain couples TRBV6-4 to TRBJ2-1; 10 bases map to TRBD2. The CDR3 covers 15 residues. The V gene's germline CDR1 is MRHNA and CDR2 SNTAGT. V was pared by 3 bases and J by 4 bases, with 3 bases of the junction left unmatched.

The chain has TRBV19 and TRBJ2-5; 7 positions match TRBD1. The CDR3 extends over 14 amino acids. Germline lookup yields CDR1 LNHDA and CDR2 SQIVND (reference sequence). V was pared by 8 bases and J by 2 bases, with 8 bases of the junction left unmatched. The CDR3 sequence is CASSWTGAQETQYF. The CDR3 bases are TGTGCCAGTTCCTGGACAGGCGCACAAGAGACCCAGTACTTC.

The V gene is TRBV28, the J gene TRBJ1-3; D remains unclear. The length of the CDR3 is 14 residues. Looked up from germline, CDR1 is MDHEN and CDR2 is SYDVKM. Trimming pared 3 bases from V and 9 bases from J, leaving 15 bases between. The CDR3 spells CASSFLTGISTIYF. CDR3 nucleotide sequence: TGTGCCAGCAGTTTTCTTACGGGGATAAGCACCATATATTTT.

This chain links TRBV7-2 with TRBJ2-2, with D possibly TRBD2 on 6 matching bases. Germline V gives CDR1 SGHTA, CDR2 FQGNSA. The germline V and J ends were trimmed by 8 bases and 6 bases, with 25 bases remaining between them. This CDR3 is built from 17 residues. In nucleotides, the CDR3 is TGTGCCAGCGGCCGAGGCGGGGTAGCTGGAAGCTCCGGGGAGCTGTTTTTT. Translation: CASGRGGVAGSSGELFF.

The V call is TRBV7-2, the J call TRBJ2-7, with a weak D call TRBD2 (6 bases). This CDR3 has 13 residues. Germline lookup yields CDR1 SGHTA and CDR2 FQGNSA. V was shortened by 1 base and J by 6 bases, with 10 bases between the two germline ends. The CDR3 loop is CASSLVPEGEQYF. In DNA, the CDR3 is TGTGCCAGCAGCTTAGTTCCGGAGGGCGAGCAGTACTTC. The whole variable domain, remainder taken from reference TRBV7-2 and TRBJ2-7, is GAGVSQSPSNKVTEKGKDVELRCDPISGHTALYWYRQSLGQGLEFLIYFQGNSAPDKSGLPSDRFSAERTGGSVSTLTIQRTQQEDSAVYLCASSLVPEGEQYFGPGTRLTVT.

The CDR3, as DNA: TGTGCCAGCAGTGGTGGACAGAGCTCCTACAATGAGCAGTTCTTC. Protein product: CASSGGQSSYNEQFF. The chain uses TRBV9 and TRBJ2-1, with D perhaps matching TRBD1 (6 bases). CDR3 size: 15 residues. The germline V and J ends were trimmed by 5 bases and 0 bases, with 12 bases remaining between them. The V gene's germline CDR1 is SGDLS and CDR2 YYNGEE.

The CDR3 region has the DNA TGCAGTGCTAGAAAATCAAATACGCAGTATTTT. Protein product: CSARKSNTQYF. V gene TRBV20-1 combines with J gene TRBJ2-3; D unresolved. Looked up from germline, CDR1 is DFQATT and CDR2 is SNEGSKA (reference sequence). V was clipped by 2 bases and J by 7 bases, with 7 bases between them. This CDR3 is 11 amino acids long.

The chain recombines TRBV6-1 with TRBJ1-5; 7 positions agree with TRBD1. The CDR3 is made up of 17 amino acids. Germline V lookup: CDR1 MNHNS, CDR2 SASEGT. V shed 2 bases, J shed 2 bases, and the junction held 9 bases outside the gene matches. The CDR3 region has the DNA TGTGCCAGCAGTGAAATGGGACAGCCCCTAGGCAATCAGCCCCAGCATTTT. Translation: CASSEMGQPLGNQPQHF.